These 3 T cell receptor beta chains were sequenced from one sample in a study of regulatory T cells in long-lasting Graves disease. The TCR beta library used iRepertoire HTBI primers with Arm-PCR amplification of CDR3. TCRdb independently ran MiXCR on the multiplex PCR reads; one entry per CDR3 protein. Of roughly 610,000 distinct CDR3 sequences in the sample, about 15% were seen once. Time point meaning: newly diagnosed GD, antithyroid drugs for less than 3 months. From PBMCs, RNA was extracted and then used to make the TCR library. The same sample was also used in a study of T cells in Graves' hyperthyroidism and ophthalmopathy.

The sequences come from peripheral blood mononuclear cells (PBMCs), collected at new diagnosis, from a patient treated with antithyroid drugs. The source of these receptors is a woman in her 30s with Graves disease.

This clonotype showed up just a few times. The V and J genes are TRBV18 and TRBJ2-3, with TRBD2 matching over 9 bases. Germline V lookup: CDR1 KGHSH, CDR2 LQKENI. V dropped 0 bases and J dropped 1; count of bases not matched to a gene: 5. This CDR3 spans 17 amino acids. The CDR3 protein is CASSPPFSGRRTDTQYF. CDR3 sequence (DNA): TGTGCCAGCTCACCACCGTTCAGCGGGAGGCGCACAGATACGCAGTATTTT.

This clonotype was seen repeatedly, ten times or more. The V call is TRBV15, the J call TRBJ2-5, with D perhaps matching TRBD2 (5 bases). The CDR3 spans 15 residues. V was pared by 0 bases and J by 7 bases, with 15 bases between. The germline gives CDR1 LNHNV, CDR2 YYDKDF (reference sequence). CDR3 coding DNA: TGTGCCACCAGCAGAGATAACGGGATAGGAGGGACCCAGTACTTC. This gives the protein CATSRDNGIGGTQYF.

The CDR3: CSVRKGPGQPPETQYF. The CDR3 region has the DNA TGCAGTGTACGAAAAGGGCCGGGTCAGCCCCCAGAGACCCAGTACTTC. The chain carries TRBV20-1 and TRBJ2-5; unclear D gene. The ends were cut back, 7 bases at V and 4 bases at J, with 25 bases in the middle. Germline V gene data show CDR1 as DFQATT and CDR2 as SNEGSKA (reference sequence). The CDR3 runs 16 residues.